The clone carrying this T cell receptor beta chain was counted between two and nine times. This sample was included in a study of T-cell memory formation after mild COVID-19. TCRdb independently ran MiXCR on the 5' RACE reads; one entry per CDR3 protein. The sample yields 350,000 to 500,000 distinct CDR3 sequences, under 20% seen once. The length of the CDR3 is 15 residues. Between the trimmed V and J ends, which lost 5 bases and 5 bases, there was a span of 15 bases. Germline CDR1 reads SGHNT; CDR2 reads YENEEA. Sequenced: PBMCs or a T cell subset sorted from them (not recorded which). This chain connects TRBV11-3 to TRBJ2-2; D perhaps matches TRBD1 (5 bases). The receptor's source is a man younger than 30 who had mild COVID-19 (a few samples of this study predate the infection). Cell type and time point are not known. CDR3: CASSATGHSTGELFF. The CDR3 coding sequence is TGTGCCAGCAGCGCCACCGGACATTCGACCGGGGAGCTGTTTTTT.